The rows below give T cell receptor beta chains drawn from one sample of a study of T cell changes during pregnancy in multiple sclerosis. Using immunoSEQ multiplex PCR, the repertoire was profiled, and TCRdb retains in-frame clones only, with some absent. The sample includes 100,000 or so clones, roughly nine tenths seen only once; the top ten take about 3.5%. The sequencing here drew on peripheral blood, taken after pregnancy. Receptors were obtained from a female donor with multiple sclerosis, enrolled in a pregnancy study. Each CDR3 is given with its conserved first and last residue. The order of the fields is CDR3 length, V gene, J gene, D gene, clone size, CDR3 DNA, CDR3 protein. D genes are given only for firm matches. A row's size may be missing; if present it is once, few, many or a size class.

CDR3 length: 15; V gene: TRBV5-4; J gene: TRBJ2-7; D gene: TRBD1; clone size: NA; CDR3 DNA: TGTGCCAGCAGCCCCTCGACAGGGGACTCCTACGAGCAGTACTTC; CDR3 protein: CASSPSTGDSYEQYF
CDR3 length: 16; V gene: TRBV5-1; J gene: TRBJ2-3; D gene: NA; clone size: NA; CDR3 DNA: TGCGCCAGCAGCTTGGCAGGGGTCGCGGCGACAGATACGCAGTATTTT; CDR3 protein: CASSLAGVAATDTQYF
CDR3 length: 13; V gene: TRBV29-1; J gene: TRBJ2-7; D gene: NA; clone size: NA; CDR3 DNA: TGCAGCGTCTACCCGGGTTCGGGGTACGAGCAGTACTTC; CDR3 protein: CSVYPGSGYEQYF
CDR3 length: 16; V gene: TRBV5-1; J gene: TRBJ2-7; D gene: NA; clone size: NA; CDR3 DNA: TGCGCCAGCAGCCTTATCCCAACGGGTGTCGCCTACGAGCAGTACTTC; CDR3 protein: CASSLIPTGVAYEQYF
CDR3 length: 14; V gene: TRBV21-1; J gene: TRBJ2-3; D gene: NA; clone size: NA; CDR3 DNA: TGTGCCAGCAGCATCTGGGAGTCCACAGATACGCAGTATTTT; CDR3 protein: CASSIWESTDTQYF
CDR3 length: 13; V gene: TRBV30; J gene: TRBJ1-4; D gene: NA; clone size: NA; CDR3 DNA: TGTGCCTGGAAAGGGGGAACTAATGAAAAACTGTTTTTT; CDR3 protein: CAWKGGTNEKLFF
CDR3 length: 15; V gene: TRBV6-5; J gene: TRBJ2-6; D gene: NA; clone size: NA; CDR3 DNA: TGTGCCAGCAGTTACCGGTGGTCTGGGGCCAACGTCCTGACTTTC; CDR3 protein: CASSYRWSGANVLTF
CDR3 length: 14; V gene: TRBV7-3; J gene: TRBJ1-1; D gene: TRBD1; clone size: NA; CDR3 DNA: TGTGCCAGCAGCGCACAGGGGGCCGTCACTGAAGCTTTCTTT; CDR3 protein: CASSAQGAVTEAFF
CDR3 length: 12; V gene: TRBV5-6; J gene: TRBJ1-6; D gene: NA; clone size: few; CDR3 DNA: TGTGCCAGCAGCTTCGGGAATTCACCCCTCCACTTT; CDR3 protein: CASSFGNSPLHF
CDR3 length: 12; V gene: TRBV2; J gene: TRBJ1-2; D gene: NA; clone size: NA; CDR3 DNA: TGTGCCAGCAGGGTCGTGAGGGATGGCTACACCTTC; CDR3 protein: CASRVVRDGYTF
CDR3 length: 17; V gene: TRBV7-7; J gene: TRBJ2-2; D gene: NA; clone size: few; CDR3 DNA: TGTGCTAGCAGCCCGCAGGCCTCCGAGGGTATTGAAGGGGAGCTGTTTTTT; CDR3 protein: CASSPQASEGIEGELFF
CDR3 length: 14; V gene: TRBV2; J gene: TRBJ1-5; D gene: TRBD1; clone size: once; CDR3 DNA: TGTGCCAGCAGGAGCCGGACAGGGCCTCAGCCCCAGCATTTT; CDR3 protein: CASRSRTGPQPQHF
CDR3 length: 15; V gene: TRBV6-4; J gene: TRBJ2-5; D gene: TRBD2; clone size: once; CDR3 DNA: TGTGCCAGCAGTGACCAGGCGGGGGGGCTGGAGACCCAGTACTTC; CDR3 protein: CASSDQAGGLETQYF
CDR3 length: 15; V gene: TRBV6-1; J gene: TRBJ2-3; D gene: TRBD1; clone size: once; CDR3 DNA: TGTGCCAGCAGTGACAGACAGGGGTATACAGATACGCAGTATTTT; CDR3 protein: CASSDRQGYTDTQYF
CDR3 length: 16; V gene: TRBV15; J gene: TRBJ1-6; D gene: NA; clone size: NA; CDR3 DNA: TGTGCCACCAGCAGAGATGGAGGGCAGATCGTCTCACCCCTCCACTTT; CDR3 protein: CATSRDGGQIVSPLHF
CDR3 length: 13; V gene: TRBV6-4; J gene: TRBJ1-5; D gene: NA; clone size: NA; CDR3 DNA: TGTGCCAGCAGTGAGCAGGCTCAGCAGCCCCAGCATTTT; CDR3 protein: CASSEQAQQPQHF
CDR3 length: 16; V gene: TRBV27; J gene: TRBJ2-7; D gene: TRBD1; clone size: NA; CDR3 DNA: TGTGCCAGCAGTCCCCACCGACCGACAGGGACCTACGAGCAGTACTTC; CDR3 protein: CASSPHRPTGTYEQYF
CDR3 length: 14; V gene: TRBV29-1; J gene: TRBJ1-1; D gene: TRBD1; clone size: NA; CDR3 DNA: TGCAGCGTGCCCGCCACGACAGGGATCACTGAAGCTTTCTTT; CDR3 protein: CSVPATTGITEAFF
CDR3 length: 14; V gene: TRBV2; J gene: TRBJ2-3; D gene: NA; clone size: NA; CDR3 DNA: TGTGCCAGCAGGCTCAGGACAAGCACAGATACGCAGTATTTT; CDR3 protein: CASRLRTSTDTQYF
CDR3 length: 12; V gene: TRBV6-1; J gene: TRBJ2-5; D gene: TRBD2; clone size: NA; CDR3 DNA: TGTGCCACCGTCATGGGGGGGGAGACCCAGTACTTC; CDR3 protein: CATVMGGETQYF
CDR3 length: 16; V gene: TRBV5-5; J gene: TRBJ2-7; D gene: TRBD2; clone size: few; CDR3 DNA: TGTGCCAGCAGCTTGGGCGTCCGGGAGGGGACCTACGAGCAGTACTTC; CDR3 protein: CASSLGVREGTYEQYF
CDR3 length: 14; V gene: TRBV28; J gene: TRBJ2-5; D gene: NA; clone size: NA; CDR3 DNA: TGTGCCATCGAAGAGGGGGGGATTCAAGAGACCCAGTACTTC; CDR3 protein: CAIEEGGIQETQYF